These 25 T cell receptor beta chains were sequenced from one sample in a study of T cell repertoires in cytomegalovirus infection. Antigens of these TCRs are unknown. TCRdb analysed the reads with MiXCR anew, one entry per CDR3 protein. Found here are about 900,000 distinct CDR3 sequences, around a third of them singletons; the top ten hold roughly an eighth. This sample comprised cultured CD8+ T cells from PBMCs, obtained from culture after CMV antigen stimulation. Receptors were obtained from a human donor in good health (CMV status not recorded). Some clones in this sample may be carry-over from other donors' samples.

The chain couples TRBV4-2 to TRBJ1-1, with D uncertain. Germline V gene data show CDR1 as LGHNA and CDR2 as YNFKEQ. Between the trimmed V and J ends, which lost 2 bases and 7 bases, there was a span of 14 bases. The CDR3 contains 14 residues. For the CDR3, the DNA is TGTGCCAGCAGCCAACGGAATTTCGCAGATGAAGCTTTCTTT. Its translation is CASSQRNFADEAFF.

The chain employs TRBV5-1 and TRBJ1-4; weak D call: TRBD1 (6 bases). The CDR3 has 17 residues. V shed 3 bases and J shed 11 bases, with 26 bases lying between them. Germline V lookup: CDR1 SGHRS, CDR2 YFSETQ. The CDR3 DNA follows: TGCGCCAGCAGCTCCTACCCAGCGGGGGACATCGAAGGGAAACTGTTTTTT. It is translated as CASSSYPAGDIEGKLFF.

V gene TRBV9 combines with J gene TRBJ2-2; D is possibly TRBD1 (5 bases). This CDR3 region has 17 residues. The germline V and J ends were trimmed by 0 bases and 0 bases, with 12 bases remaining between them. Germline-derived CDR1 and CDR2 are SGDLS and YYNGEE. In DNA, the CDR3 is TGTGCCAGCAGCGTAGCACAGGCCGTAACGAACACCGGGGAGCTGTTTTTT. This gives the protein CASSVAQAVTNTGELFF.

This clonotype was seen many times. CDR3 in amino acids: CASSFFRLAGGDTQYF. The CDR3 DNA reads TGTGCCAGCAGTTTTTTCAGACTAGCGGGGGGAGATACGCAGTATTTT. This chain joins TRBV27 and TRBJ2-3, with 13 bases aligning to TRBD2. Germline CDR1 reads MNHEY; CDR2 reads SMNVEV (reference sequence). This CDR3 spans 16 amino acids. The trim removed 3 bases at V and 5 bases at J, leaving 5 bases unmatched.

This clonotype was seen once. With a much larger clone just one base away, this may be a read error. The CDR3 DNA reads as TGTGCCAGCAGCTTAGCGGGACGGTACACCGGGGAGCTGTTGTTT. Protein product: CASSLAGRYTGELLF. This chain uses TRBV7-2 with TRBJ2-2; D may be TRBD1 or TRBD2 (5 bases each). The CDR3 runs to 15 residues. Germline V lookup: CDR1 SGHTA, CDR2 FQGNSA. Full variable domain (remainder filled in from reference TRBV7-2 and TRBJ2-2): GAGVSQSPSNKVTEKGKDVELRCDPISGHTALYWYRQSLGQGLEFLIYFQGNSAPDKSGLPSDRFSAERTGGSVSTLTIQRTQQEDSAVYLCASSLAGRYTGELLFGEGSRLTVL.

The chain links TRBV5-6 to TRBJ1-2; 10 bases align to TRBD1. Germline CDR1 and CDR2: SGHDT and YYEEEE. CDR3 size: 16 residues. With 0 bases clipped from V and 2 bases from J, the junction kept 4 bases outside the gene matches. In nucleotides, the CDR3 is TGTGCCAGCAGCTTGGAGGGACAGGGGTTGAACTATGGCTACACCTTC. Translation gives CASSLEGQGLNYGYTF.

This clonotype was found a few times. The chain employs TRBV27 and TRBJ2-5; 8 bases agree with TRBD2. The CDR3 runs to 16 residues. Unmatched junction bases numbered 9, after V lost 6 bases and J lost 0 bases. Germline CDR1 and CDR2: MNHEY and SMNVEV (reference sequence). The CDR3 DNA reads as TGTGCCAGCAGCGCTACTAGCGGAACGTACCAAGAGACCCAGTACTTC. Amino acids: CASSATSGTYQETQYF.

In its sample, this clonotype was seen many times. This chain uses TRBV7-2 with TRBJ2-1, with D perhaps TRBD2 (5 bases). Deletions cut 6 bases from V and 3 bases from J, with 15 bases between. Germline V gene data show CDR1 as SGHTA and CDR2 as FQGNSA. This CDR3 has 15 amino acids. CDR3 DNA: TGTGCCAGCAGAACGGGAACAGCGAGCTACAATGAGCAGTTCTTC. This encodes CASRTGTASYNEQFF.

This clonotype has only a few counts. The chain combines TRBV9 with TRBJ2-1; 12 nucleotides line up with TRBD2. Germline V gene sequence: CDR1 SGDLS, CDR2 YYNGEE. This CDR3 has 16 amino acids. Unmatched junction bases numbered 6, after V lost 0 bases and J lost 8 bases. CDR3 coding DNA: TGTGCCAGCAGCGTAGTGGCTAGCGGGAGGGTGGATGAGCAGTTCTTC. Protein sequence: CASSVVASGRVDEQFF.

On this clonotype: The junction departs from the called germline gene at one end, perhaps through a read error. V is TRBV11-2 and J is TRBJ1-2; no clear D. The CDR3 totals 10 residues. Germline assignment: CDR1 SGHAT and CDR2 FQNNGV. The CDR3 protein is CASSPLGPSF. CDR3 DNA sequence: TGTGCCAGCAGCCCTCTAGGGCCATCCTTC.

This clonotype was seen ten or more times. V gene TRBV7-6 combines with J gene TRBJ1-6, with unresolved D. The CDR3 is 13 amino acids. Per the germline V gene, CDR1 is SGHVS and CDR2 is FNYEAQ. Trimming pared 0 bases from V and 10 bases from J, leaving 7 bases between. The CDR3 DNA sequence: TGTGCCAGCAGCTTAGCGCCCTCATCACCCCTCCACTTT. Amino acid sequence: CASSLAPSSPLHF.

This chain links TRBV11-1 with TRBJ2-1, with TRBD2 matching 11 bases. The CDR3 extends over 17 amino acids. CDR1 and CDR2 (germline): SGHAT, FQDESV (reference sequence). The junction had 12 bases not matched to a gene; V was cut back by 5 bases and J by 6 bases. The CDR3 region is CASSPRGWLAGGNEQFF. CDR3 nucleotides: TGTGCCAGCAGCCCACGGGGGTGGCTAGCGGGGGGCAATGAGCAGTTCTTC.

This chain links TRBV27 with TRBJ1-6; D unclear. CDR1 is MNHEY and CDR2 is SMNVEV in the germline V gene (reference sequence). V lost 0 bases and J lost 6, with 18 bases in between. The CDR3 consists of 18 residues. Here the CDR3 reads CASSLSIQFGITNSPLHF. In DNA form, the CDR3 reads TGTGCCAGCAGTTTATCGATACAGTTTGGAATTACTAATTCACCCCTCCACTTT.

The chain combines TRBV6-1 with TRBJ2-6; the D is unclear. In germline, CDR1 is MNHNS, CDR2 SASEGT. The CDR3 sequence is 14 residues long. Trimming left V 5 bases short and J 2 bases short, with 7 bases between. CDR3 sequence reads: CASSKDPGANVLTF. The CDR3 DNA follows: TGTGCCAGCAGTAAAGACCCTGGGGCCAACGTCCTGACTTTC.

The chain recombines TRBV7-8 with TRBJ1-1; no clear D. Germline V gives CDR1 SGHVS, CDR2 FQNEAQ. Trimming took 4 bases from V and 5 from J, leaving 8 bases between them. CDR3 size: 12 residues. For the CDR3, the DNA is TGTGCCAGCAGCTCAAGTACGACTGAAGCTTTCTTT. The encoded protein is CASSSSTTEAFF.

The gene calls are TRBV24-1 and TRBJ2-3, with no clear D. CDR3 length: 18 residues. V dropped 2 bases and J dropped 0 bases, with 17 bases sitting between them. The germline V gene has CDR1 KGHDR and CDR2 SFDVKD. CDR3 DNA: TGTGCCACCAGTGATTCGCGAAGCATTGATCCGAGCACAGATACGCAGTATTTT. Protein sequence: CATSDSRSIDPSTDTQYF.

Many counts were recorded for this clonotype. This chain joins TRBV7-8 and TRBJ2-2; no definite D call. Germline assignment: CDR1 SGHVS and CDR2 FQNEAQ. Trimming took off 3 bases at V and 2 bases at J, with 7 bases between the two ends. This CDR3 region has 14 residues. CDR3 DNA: TGTGCCAGCAGCTTTACAAGCAACACCGGGGAGCTGTTTTTT. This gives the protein CASSFTSNTGELFF.

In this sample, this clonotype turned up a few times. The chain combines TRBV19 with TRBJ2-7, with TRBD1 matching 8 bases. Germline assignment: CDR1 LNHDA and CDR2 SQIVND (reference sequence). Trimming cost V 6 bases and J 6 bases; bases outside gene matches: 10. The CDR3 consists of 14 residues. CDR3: CASSAGTGPTEQYF. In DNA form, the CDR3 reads TGTGCCAGTAGCGCCGGGACAGGTCCTACCGAGCAGTACTTC.

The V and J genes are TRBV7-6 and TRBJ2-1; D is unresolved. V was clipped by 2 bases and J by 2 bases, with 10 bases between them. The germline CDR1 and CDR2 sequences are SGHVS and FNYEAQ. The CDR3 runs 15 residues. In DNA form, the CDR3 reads TGTGCCAGCAGCTTAACTCTTACAGCCTACAATGAGCAGTTCTTC. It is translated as CASSLTLTAYNEQFF.

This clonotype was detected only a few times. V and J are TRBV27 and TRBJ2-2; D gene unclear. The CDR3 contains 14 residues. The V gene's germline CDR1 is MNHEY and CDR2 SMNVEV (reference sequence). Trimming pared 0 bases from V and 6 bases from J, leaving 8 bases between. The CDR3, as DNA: TGTGCCAGCAGTTTATCACCCGCGTCCGGGGAGCTGTTTTTT. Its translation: CASSLSPASGELFF.

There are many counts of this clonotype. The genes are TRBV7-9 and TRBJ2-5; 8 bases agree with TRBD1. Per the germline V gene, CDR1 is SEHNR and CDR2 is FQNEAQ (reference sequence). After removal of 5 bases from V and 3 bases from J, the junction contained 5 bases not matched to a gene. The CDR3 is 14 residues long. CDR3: CASSKGQDEETQYF. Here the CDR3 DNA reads TGTGCCAGCAGCAAGGGACAGGATGAAGAGACCCAGTACTTC. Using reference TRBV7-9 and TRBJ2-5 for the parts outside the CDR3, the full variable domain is DTGVSQNPRHKITKRGQNVTFRCDPISEHNRLYWYRQTLGQGPEFLTYFQNEAQLEKSRLLSDRFSAERPKGSFSTLEIQRTEQGDSAMYLCASSKGQDEETQYFGPGTRLLVL.

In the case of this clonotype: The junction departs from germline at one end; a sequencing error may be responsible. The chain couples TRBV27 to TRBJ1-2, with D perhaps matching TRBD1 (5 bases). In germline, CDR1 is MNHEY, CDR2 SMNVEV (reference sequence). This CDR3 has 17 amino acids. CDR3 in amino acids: CASSLRRGREEDHRPHF. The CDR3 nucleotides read TGTGCCAGCAGTTTGAGGAGGGGAAGGGAGGAGGATCATCGCCCCCACTTC.

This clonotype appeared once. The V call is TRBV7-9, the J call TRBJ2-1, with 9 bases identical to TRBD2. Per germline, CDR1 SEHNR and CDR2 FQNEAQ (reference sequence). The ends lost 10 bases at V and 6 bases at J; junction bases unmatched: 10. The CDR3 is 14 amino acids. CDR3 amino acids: CATSFSGGINEQFF. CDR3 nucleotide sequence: TGTGCCACCTCGTTTAGCGGGGGCATCAATGAGCAGTTCTTC.

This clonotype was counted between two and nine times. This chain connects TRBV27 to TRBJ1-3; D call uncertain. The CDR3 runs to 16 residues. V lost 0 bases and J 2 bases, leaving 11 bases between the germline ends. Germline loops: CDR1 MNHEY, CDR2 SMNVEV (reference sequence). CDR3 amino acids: CASSLSPHLAGNTIYF. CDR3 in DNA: TGTGCCAGCAGTTTATCCCCCCACCTCGCTGGAAACACCATATATTTT.

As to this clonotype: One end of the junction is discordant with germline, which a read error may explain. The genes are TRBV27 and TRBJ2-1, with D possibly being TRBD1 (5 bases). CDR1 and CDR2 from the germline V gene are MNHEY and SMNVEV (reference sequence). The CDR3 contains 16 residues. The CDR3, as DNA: TGTGCCAGCAGTTTATCGTTCTGGGGCGCCTACAATAAGCAGTTCTTC. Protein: CASSLSFWGAYNKQFF.